The entry below describes one TCR beta chain. The antigen remains undetermined. V lost 0 bases and J lost 7, with 15 bases in between. CDR3 size: 15 residues. Germline CDR1 DFQATT, CDR2 SNEGSKA (reference sequence). The data derive from a study of T-cell reconstitution after alpha-beta-depleted transplantation in children. Study-level results: Several patients had high TCRbeta diversity at day 60; it came from surviving recipient T cells and thymic progenitors. Two months or so post-transplant, alpha-beta T cells reportedly derived from several hundred expanded graft clones.

Library preparation (for TCRbeta) was performed with unique molecular identifiers. TCRdb re-analysed the PCR reads in MiXCR, keeping a single row per CDR3 protein. The table lists some 87,000 distinct CDR3 sequences, 15% to 19% of them singletons. The chain carries TRBV20-1 and TRBJ2-2; D possibly corresponds to TRBD1 (6 bases). The receptor was derived from a male patient aged 2 to 10 who had a stem cell transplant for acute lymphoblastic leukemia, so the T cells may come from the graft donor. Sequencing used PBMCs, mostly from graft donor cells, obtained 180 days after TCRalphabeta/CD19-depleted stem cell transplant. The CDR3 region has the DNA TGCAGTGCTAGAGAACCAGGGGTTACGGGCGGGGAGCTGTTTTTT. Translating gives CSAREPGVTGGELFF.